This T cell receptor beta chain is drawn from a study of blood T cell repertoires in COVID-19. Produced via immunoSEQ multiplex PCR; TCRdb's table is partial and in-frame only. The data show 250,000 to 300,000 clones, approximately 85% seen once. After removal of 7 bases from V and 13 bases from J, the junction contained 17 bases not matched to a gene. This CDR3 is built from 15 residues. Germline V gene data show CDR1 as MDHEN and CDR2 as SYDVKM. Donors of Cohort 3 who recovered were those that had two negative PCRs, clearance, or symptom resolution. Sequencing input: PBMCs or T cells enriched from blood (not recorded which). This TCR was sampled from a woman aged 45-65 years who had recovered from COVID-19. This chain joins TRBV28 and TRBJ1-2; 11 bases match TRBD1. The CDR3 bases are TGTGCCAGCAAGGCCCCATCCGGACAGGGGGCCCCGTCCACCTTC. It is translated as CASKAPSGQGAPSTF.